The 25 T cell receptor beta chains below come from one sample, sequenced in a study of metastatic and nonmetastatic thyroid tumors. Every patient underwent thyroid surgery untreated. MiXCR reprocessed the PCR reads for TCRdb. The sample carries 40,000 or so clones, around a fifth recorded once. Sequenced: blood. These receptors were taken from a female donor with papillary thyroid cancer or a benign thyroid nodule (not recorded which). Some clones in this sample may be carry-over from other donors' samples.

The chain uses TRBV6-2 or TRBV6-3 and TRBJ1-1; 7 bases line up with TRBD1. Germline CDR1 is MNHEY and CDR2 is SVGEGT. The CDR3 spans 15 residues. The J segment lost 3 bases and the V segment lost 7 bases, leaving 11 bases of the junction unmatched. CDR3 nucleotides: TGTGCCAGCACACCGGGTTGGGACAGCGACACTGAAGCTTTCTTT. This translates into CASTPGWDSDTEAFF.

This clone was picked up many times. This sequence joins TRBV29-1 and TRBJ2-4, with 8 bases fitting TRBD1. Germline V lookup: CDR1 SQVTM, CDR2 ANQGSEA. This CDR3 is 13 amino acids long. Trimming took 4 bases from V and 2 from J; bases not matched to a gene: 1. CDR3 sequence reads: CSVGTGSKNIQYF. For the CDR3, the DNA is TGCAGCGTTGGGACAGGGTCCAAAAACATTCAGTACTTC.

This clone was counted ten times or more. The chain combines TRBV27 with TRBJ2-1, with D possibly being TRBD1 or TRBD2 (5 bases each). The CDR3 consists of 16 residues. From germline, CDR1 is MNHEY and CDR2 SMNVEV (reference sequence). Trimming took off 5 bases at V and 6 bases at J, with 20 bases between the two ends. The CDR3 loop is CASSAPGTLSTNEQFF. CDR3 sequence (DNA): TGTGCCAGCAGTGCCCCCGGGACGCTTTCCACCAATGAGCAGTTCTTC.

On this clone itself: This may arise from a read error, as a much more abundant clone is one base away. This chain uses TRBV20-1 with TRBJ2-2; D might be TRBD2 (5 bases). The CDR3 is 15 residues long. V was cut by 0 bases and J by 6 bases, with 14 bases left in between. Germline assignment: CDR1 DFQATT and CDR2 SNEGSKA (reference sequence). The CDR3 here is CSARDLSEGSGELFF. For the CDR3, the DNA is TGCAGTGCTAGAGACCTAAGTGAGGGTTCCGGGGAGCTGTTTTTT.

The table lists this clone with a few counts. V is TRBV19 and J is TRBJ2-7, with no clear D. Germline V gene data show CDR1 as LNHDA and CDR2 as SQIVND (reference sequence). This CDR3 has 13 amino acids. The V gene lost 2 bases and the J gene lost 1 base, with 6 bases spanning the gap. CDR3 nucleotide sequence: TGTGCCAGTAGTATAATCGGTTCCTACGAGCAGTACTTC. Translating it yields CASSIIGSYEQYF.

The V and J genes are TRBV20-1 and TRBJ1-1; D possibly corresponds to TRBD1 (5 bases). Germline CDR1 and CDR2: DFQATT and SNEGSKA (reference sequence). The CDR3 is 14 residues long. The V end lost 4 bases, the J end lost 1 base, and 13 bases lay between the germline ends. The CDR3 region has the DNA TGCAGTGCTATCCGGGACGGCTCGAACACTGAAGCTTTCTTT. It yields the protein CSAIRDGSNTEAFF.

This clone was observed at least ten times. This rearrangement joins TRBV20-1 to TRBJ2-7; the match to TRBD2 covers 7 bases. The CDR3 runs to 11 residues. Germline V CDR1 and CDR2: DFQATT, SNEGSKA (reference sequence). With V trimmed by 6 bases and J by 4 bases, 3 bases remained unmatched. Here the CDR3 reads CSAGLEYEQYF. CDR3 nucleotide sequence: TGCAGTGCAGGACTAGAGTACGAGCAGTACTTC.

This clone was seen repeatedly, ten times or more. The V call is TRBV7-3, the J call TRBJ1-1, with 7 bases lining up with TRBD1. The CDR3 totals 13 residues. Unmatched junction bases numbered 8, after V lost 5 bases and J lost 8 bases. CDR1 and CDR2 (germline): SGHTA, FQGTGA. This CDR3 is CASSDTGEGEAFF. The CDR3 DNA is TGTGCCAGCAGCGACACAGGGGAGGGGGAAGCTTTCTTT.

V is TRBV18 and J is TRBJ1-4; the match to TRBD1 covers 9 bases. The CDR3 extends over 14 amino acids. J lost 8 bases, V lost 3 bases, and 4 bases had no gene match. Per germline, CDR1 KGHSH and CDR2 LQKENI. CDR3 in amino acids: CASSPGTGREKLFF. CDR3 nucleotides: TGTGCCAGCTCACCGGGGACAGGGAGGGAAAAACTGTTTTTT.

This clone was recorded many times. The rearrangement links TRBV11-2 to TRBJ2-5, with 8 bases identical to TRBD2. The ends lost 1 base at V and 0 bases at J; junction bases unmatched: 7. In germline, CDR1 is SGHAT, CDR2 FQNNGV. The CDR3 has 17 amino acids. The CDR3 here is CASSLVGGGMYQETQYF. CDR3 DNA: TGTGCCAGCAGCTTAGTTGGCGGGGGGATGTACCAAGAGACCCAGTACTTC. Together with reference TRBV11-2 and TRBJ2-5, the CDR3 gives the full variable domain: EAGVAQSPRYKIIEKRQSVAFWCNPISGHATLYWYQQILGQGPKLLIQFQNNGVVDDSQLPKDRFSAERLKGVDSTLKIQPAKLEDSAVYLCASSLVGGGMYQETQYFGPGTRLLVL.

This rearrangement joins TRBV3-1 to TRBJ2-7, with D maybe TRBD1 (6 bases). V lost 3 bases, J lost 3 bases, and 12 bases lay in between. The CDR3 has 14 amino acids. Germline V gene lookup returns CDR1 LGHDT and CDR2 YNNKEL (reference sequence). This CDR3 reads CASSHRGNSYEQYF. DNA of the CDR3: TGTGCCAGCAGCCACAGGGGTAATAGCTACGAGCAGTACTTC.

This clone was observed many times. This clone may be a read error of a much larger clone one base away. This same CDR3 is encoded by further DNA sequences in the sample. The V call is TRBV28, the J call TRBJ2-1; D perhaps matches TRBD2 (5 bases). The CDR3 runs to 14 residues. The V gene's germline CDR1 is MDHEN and CDR2 SYDVKM. V lost 2 bases to trimming and J lost 7 bases, with 12 bases between them. DNA for the CDR3: TGTGCCAGCAGTTTAGACCCGGGGAAGAATGAGCAGTTCTTC. This gives the protein CASSLDPGKNEQFF.

This clone was counted many times. V usage is TRBV5-6 and J usage is TRBJ2-3; 7 bases line up with TRBD2. CDR3 size: 14 residues. Trimming removed 4 bases from V and 6 bases from J; junction bases left unmatched: 8. Looked up from germline, CDR1 is SGHDT and CDR2 is YYEEEE. The CDR3 reads CASSRKTSLDTQYF. The CDR3 coding sequence is TGTGCCAGCAGCCGCAAGACTAGCCTCGATACGCAGTATTTT.

This clone appeared many times. The chain couples TRBV20-1 to TRBJ2-3; D uncertain. V was cut by 5 bases and J by 0 bases, with 12 bases left in between. In germline, CDR1 is DFQATT, CDR2 SNEGSKA (reference sequence). The CDR3 is 14 amino acids. CDR3: CSAPRDGSTDTQYF. The CDR3 DNA reads TGCAGTGCTCCTCGTGACGGGAGCACAGATACGCAGTATTTT.

A note on this clone: Different DNA sequences within this sample yield the same CDR3. The rearrangement links TRBV5-6 to TRBJ2-7; possibly TRBD2 for D (6 bases). This CDR3 is 16 amino acids long. V was clipped by 6 bases and J by 6 bases, with 25 bases between them. The V gene's germline CDR1 is SGHDT and CDR2 YYEEEE. DNA of the CDR3: TGTGCCAGCACCGTACTAGCTGGTGGGCCCCGGGTCGAGCAGTACTTC. Translation: CASTVLAGGPRVEQYF.

This clone was detected a few times. This may be a read error: a much more frequent sequence differs by one nucleotide. The chain couples TRBV7-8 to TRBJ2-5; D gene ambiguous. CDR3 size: 15 residues. With 2 bases removed from V and 5 bases from J, the gap between germline ends came to 15 bases. Germline V lookup: CDR1 SGHVS, CDR2 FQNEAQ. Here the CDR3 DNA reads TGTGCCAGCAGCTTAAAGAGGATAGCTAGGGAGACCCAGTACTTC. This sequence encodes CASSLKRIARETQYF.

This clone was counted at least ten times. The CDR3: CASKDRDGGELFF. The DNA of the CDR3 is TGTGCCAGCAAAGACAGGGACGGTGGGGAGCTGTTTTTT. The rearrangement joins TRBV6-4 to TRBJ2-2; the match to TRBD1 covers 7 bases. V was clipped by 7 bases and J by 8 bases; unmatched bases: 7. Germline V gene sequence: CDR1 MRHNA, CDR2 SNTAGT. The CDR3 contains 13 residues.

The chain combines TRBV20-1 with TRBJ2-7, with 9 nucleotides matching TRBD2. Germline V gene lookup returns CDR1 DFQATT and CDR2 SNEGSKA (reference sequence). The CDR3 consists of 14 residues. V shed 1 base and J 4 bases; nucleotides not matched to a gene: 5. The CDR3 loop reads CSARGIAGVYEQYF. The CDR3 bases are TGCAGTGCTAGAGGCATAGCGGGGGTATACGAGCAGTACTTC.

This clone was seen ten or more times. This chain joins TRBV14 and TRBJ2-3; D is uncertain. Germline CDR1 and CDR2: SGHDN and FVKESK. The CDR3 covers 14 residues. Trimming cost V 4 bases and J 0 bases, with 8 bases left between them. CDR3 sequence reads: CASSRYLSTDTQYF. CDR3 sequence (DNA): TGTGCCAGCAGCCGCTATCTAAGCACAGATACGCAGTATTTT.

This clone was picked up many times. The V call is TRBV7-8, the J call TRBJ2-5; TRBD1 agrees at 7 bases. This CDR3 spans 13 amino acids. Germline CDR1 and CDR2: SGHVS and FQNEAQ. The J segment lost 2 bases and the V segment lost 3 bases, leaving 0 bases of the junction unmatched. The DNA for the CDR3 is TGTGCCAGCAGCTTGGGACAGCAAGAGACCCAGTACTTC. Translated: CASSLGQQETQYF. Drawing the rest from reference TRBV7-8 and TRBJ2-5, the complete variable domain is GAGVSQSPRYKVAKRGQDVALRCDPISGHVSLFWYQQALGQGPEFLTYFQNEAQLDKSGLPSDRFFAERPEGSVSTLKIQRTQQEDSAVYLCASSLGQQETQYFGPGTRLLVL.

This clone has a handful of counts. This chain joins TRBV12-3 or TRBV12-4 and TRBJ2-7; D remains ambiguous. V was shortened by 4 bases and J by 1 base, with 11 bases between the two germline ends. The CDR3 runs to 14 residues. The CDR3 protein is CASSSSLWSYEQYF. The CDR3 DNA reads as TGTGCCAGCAGTTCCTCCCTGTGGTCCTACGAGCAGTACTTC.

This clone was found many times. This chain joins TRBV20-1 and TRBJ1-5; D is undetermined. Germline V gene data show CDR1 as DFQATT and CDR2 as SNEGSKA (reference sequence). The V end was cut by 3 bases, the J end by 3 bases, with 6 bases between. This CDR3 has 12 residues. CDR3 DNA: TGCAGTGCTAGTTATTACAATCAGCCCCAGCATTTT. It encodes CSASYYNQPQHF.

This chain uses TRBV28 with TRBJ1-1, with D tentatively TRBD1 (6 bases). The germline gives CDR1 MDHEN, CDR2 SYDVKM. This CDR3 contains 13 residues. V was cut by 7 bases and J by 0 bases, with 9 bases left in between. CDR3 DNA: TGTGCCAGCATCCAGGGGATGAACACTGAAGCTTTCTTT. Its protein product is CASIQGMNTEAFF.

The J gene is TRBJ2-1, the V gene TRBV7-6, with 8 bases matching TRBD2. Germline CDR1 and CDR2: SGHVS and FNYEAQ. The CDR3 runs 17 residues. V lost 2 bases to trimming and J lost 3 bases; unmatched junction nucleotides: 9. The CDR3 spells CASSLPSAGGFYNEQFF. CDR3 nucleotides: TGTGCCAGCAGCTTACCCTCTGCGGGGGGCTTCTACAATGAGCAGTTCTTC. Together with reference TRBV7-6 and TRBJ2-1, the CDR3 gives the full variable domain: GAGVSQSPRYKVTKRGQDVALRCDPISGHVSLYWYRQALGQGPEFLTYFNYEAQQDKSGLPNDRFSAERPEGSISTLTIQRTEQRDSAMYRCASSLPSAGGFYNEQFFGPGTRLTVL.

By share, this clone counts as medium-sized. The chain employs TRBV28 and TRBJ1-2; 12 bases map to TRBD1. V trimming: 2 bases; J trimming: 4 bases; junction bases outside the gene matches: 8. The CDR3 loop spans 17 amino acids. CDR1 is MDHEN, CDR2 SYDVKM, per germline. This chain's CDR3 is CASSLGTGGAPLYGYTF. The CDR3, as DNA: TGTGCCAGCAGTTTAGGGACAGGGGGCGCCCCCCTCTATGGCTACACCTTC.